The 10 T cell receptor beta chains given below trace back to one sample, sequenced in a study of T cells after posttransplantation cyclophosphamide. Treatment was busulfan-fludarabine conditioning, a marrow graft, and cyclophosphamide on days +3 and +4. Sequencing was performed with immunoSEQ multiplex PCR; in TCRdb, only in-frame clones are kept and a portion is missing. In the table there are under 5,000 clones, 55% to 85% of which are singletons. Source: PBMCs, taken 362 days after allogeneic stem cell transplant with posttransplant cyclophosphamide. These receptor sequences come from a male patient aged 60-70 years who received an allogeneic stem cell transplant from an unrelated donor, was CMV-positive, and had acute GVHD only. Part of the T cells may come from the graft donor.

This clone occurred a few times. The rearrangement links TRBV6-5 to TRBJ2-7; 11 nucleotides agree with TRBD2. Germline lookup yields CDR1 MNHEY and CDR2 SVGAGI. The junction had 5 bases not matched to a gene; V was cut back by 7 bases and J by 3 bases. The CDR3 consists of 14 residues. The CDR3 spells CASTASGGIYEQYF. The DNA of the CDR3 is TGTGCCAGCACCGCTAGCGGGGGGATCTACGAGCAGTACTTC.

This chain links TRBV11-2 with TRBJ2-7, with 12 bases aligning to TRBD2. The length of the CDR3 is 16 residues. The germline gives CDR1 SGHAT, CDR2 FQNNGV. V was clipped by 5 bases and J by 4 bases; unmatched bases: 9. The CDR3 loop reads CASSILTSGGTYEQYF. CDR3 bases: TGTGCCAGCAGCATCCTAACTAGCGGGGGGACGTACGAGCAGTACTTC.

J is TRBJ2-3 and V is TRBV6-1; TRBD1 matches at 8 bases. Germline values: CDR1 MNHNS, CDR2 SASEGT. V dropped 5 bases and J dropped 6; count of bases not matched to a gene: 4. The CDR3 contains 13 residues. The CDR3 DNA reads TGTGCCAGCAGTCGACAGGGGAGGGATACGCAGTATTTT. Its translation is CASSRQGRDTQYF.

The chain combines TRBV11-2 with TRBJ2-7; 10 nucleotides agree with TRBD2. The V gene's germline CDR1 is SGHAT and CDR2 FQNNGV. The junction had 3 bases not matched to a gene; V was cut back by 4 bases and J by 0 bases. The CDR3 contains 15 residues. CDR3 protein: CASSWTSGNSYEQYF. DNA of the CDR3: TGTGCCAGCAGCTGGACTAGCGGTAACTCCTACGAGCAGTACTTC. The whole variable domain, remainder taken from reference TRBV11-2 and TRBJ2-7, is EAGVAQSPRYKIIEKRQSVAFWCNPISGHATLYWYQQILGQGPKLLIQFQNNGVVDDSQLPKDRFSAERLKGVDSTLKIQPAKLEDSAVYLCASSWTSGNSYEQYFGPGTRLTVT.

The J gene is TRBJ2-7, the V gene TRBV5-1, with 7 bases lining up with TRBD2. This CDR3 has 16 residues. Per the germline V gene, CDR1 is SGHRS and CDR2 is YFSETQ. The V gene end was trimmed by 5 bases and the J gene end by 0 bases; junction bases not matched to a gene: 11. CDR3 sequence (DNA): TGCGCCAGCAGTCCGGGGCTAGCGGACTCCTCCTACGAGCAGTACTTC. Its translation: CASSPGLADSSYEQYF.

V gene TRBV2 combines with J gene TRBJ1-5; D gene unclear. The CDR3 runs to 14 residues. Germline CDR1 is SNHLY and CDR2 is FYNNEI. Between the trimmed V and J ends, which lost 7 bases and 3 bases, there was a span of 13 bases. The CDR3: CASMSVYNNQPQHF. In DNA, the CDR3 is TGTGCCAGCATGTCGGTTTATAACAATCAGCCCCAGCATTTT.

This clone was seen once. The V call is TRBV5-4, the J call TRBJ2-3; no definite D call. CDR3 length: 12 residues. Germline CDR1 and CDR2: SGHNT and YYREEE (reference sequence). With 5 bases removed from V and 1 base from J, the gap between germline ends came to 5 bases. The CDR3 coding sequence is TGTGCCAGCAGTATCCGCACAGATACGCAGTATTTT. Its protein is CASSIRTDTQYF.

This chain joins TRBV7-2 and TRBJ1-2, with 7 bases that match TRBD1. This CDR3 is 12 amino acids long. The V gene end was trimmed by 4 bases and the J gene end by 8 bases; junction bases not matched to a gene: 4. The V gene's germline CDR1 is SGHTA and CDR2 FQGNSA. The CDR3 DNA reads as TGTGCCAGCAGCTCTAGACAGGGCGGCTACACCTTC. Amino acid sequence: CASSSRQGGYTF. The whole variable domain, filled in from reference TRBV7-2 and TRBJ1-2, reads GAGVSQSPSNKVTEKGKDVELRCDPISGHTALYWYRQSLGQGLEFLIYFQGNSAPDKSGLPSDRFSAERTGGSVSTLTIQRTQQEDSAVYLCASSSRQGGYTFGSGTRLTVV.

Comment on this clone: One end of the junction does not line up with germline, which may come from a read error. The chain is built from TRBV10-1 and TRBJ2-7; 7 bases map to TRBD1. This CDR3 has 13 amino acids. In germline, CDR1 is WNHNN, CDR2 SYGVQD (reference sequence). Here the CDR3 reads CASTRGQNYGQYF. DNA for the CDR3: TGCGCCAGCACCAGGGGACAGAACTACGGGCAGTACTTC.

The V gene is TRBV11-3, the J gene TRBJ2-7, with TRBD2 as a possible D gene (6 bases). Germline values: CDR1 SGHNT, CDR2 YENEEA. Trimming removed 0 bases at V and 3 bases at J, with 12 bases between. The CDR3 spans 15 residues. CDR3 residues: CASSLDPSGFYEQYF. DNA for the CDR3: TGTGCCAGCAGCTTAGATCCCAGCGGGTTCTACGAGCAGTACTTC. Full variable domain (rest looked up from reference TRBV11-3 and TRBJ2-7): EAGVVQSPRYKIIEKKQPVAFWCNPISGHNTLYWYLQNLGQGPELLIRYENEEAVDDSQLPKDRFSAERLKGVDSTLKIQPAELGDSAVYLCASSLDPSGFYEQYFGPGTRLTVT.